Given below is one T cell receptor (beta chain) in context. The sample comes from a study of blood T cell repertoires in COVID-19. The CDR3 sequence is 13 residues long. V lost 4 bases, J lost 10 bases, and 15 bases lay in between. Germline V lookup: CDR1 SGHRS, CDR2 YFSETQ. TCRdb keeps only in-frame clones here, not all; method: immunoSEQ multiplex PCR. The sample records more than 200,000 clones, 88% being singletons. Sequenced sample: peripheral blood. The J gene is TRBJ2-1, the V gene TRBV5-1, with a possible D match to TRBD2 (6 bases). The receptor was derived from a man at least 80 years old with acute or convalescent COVID-19. In DNA, the CDR3 is TGCGCCAGCAGCGGCGGGACGTCTAACGAGCAGTTCTTC. Translation: CASSGGTSNEQFF.